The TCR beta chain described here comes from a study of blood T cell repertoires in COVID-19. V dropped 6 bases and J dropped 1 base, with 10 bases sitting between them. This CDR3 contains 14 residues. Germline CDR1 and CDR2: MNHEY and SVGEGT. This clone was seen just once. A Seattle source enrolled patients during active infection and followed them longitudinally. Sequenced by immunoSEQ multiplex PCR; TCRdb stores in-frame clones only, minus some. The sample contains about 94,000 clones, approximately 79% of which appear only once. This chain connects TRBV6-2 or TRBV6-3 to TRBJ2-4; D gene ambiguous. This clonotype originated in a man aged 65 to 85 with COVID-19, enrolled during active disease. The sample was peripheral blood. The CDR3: CASSSRVAKNIQYF. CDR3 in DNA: TGTGCCAGCAGCTCTCGGGTTGCCAAAAACATTCAGTACTTC.